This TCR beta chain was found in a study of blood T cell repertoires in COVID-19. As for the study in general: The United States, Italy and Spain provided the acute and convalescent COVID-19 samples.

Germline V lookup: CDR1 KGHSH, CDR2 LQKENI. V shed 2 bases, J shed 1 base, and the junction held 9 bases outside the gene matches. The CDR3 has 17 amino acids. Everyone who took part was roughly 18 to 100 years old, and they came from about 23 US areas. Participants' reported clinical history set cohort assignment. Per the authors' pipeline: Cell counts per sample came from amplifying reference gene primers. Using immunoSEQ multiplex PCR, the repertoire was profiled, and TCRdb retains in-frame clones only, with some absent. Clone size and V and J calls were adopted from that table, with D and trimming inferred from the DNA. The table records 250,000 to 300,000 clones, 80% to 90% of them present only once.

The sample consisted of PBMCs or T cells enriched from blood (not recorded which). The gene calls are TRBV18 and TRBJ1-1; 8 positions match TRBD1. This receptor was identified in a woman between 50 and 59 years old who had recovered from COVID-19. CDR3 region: CASSPKIQGEGNTEAFF. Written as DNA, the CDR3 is TGTGCCAGCTCACCAAAAATACAGGGGGAGGGGAACACTGAAGCTTTCTTT. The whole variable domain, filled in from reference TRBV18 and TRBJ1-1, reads NAGVMQNPRHLVRRRGQEARLRCSPMKGHSHVYWYRQLPEEGLKFMVYLQKENIIDESGMPKERFSAEFPKEGPSILRIQQVVRGDSAAYFCASSPKIQGEGNTEAFFGQGTRLTVV.